One T cell receptor beta chain is described in this entry. Its cognate antigen is unknown. The PCR had 60 Vbeta and 13 Jbeta primers. Per the original data handling: Around 9.9 million shared chains were among the approximately 80 million unique TCR beta chains that a later analysis counted. Profiling relied on immunoSEQ multiplex PCR, and the TCRdb table lists in-frame clones only, not all of them. Clone size and the V and J calls come from that table; the DNA yielded D and trimming. This sample has roughly 66,000 clones, with approximately 58% found just once. These data come from a study of cytomegalovirus exposure and HLA in healthy donors. The trim removed 7 bases at V and 0 bases at J, leaving 6 bases unmatched. The CDR3 is made up of 14 amino acids. The germline V gene encodes CDR1 MDHEN and CDR2 SYDVKM. Healthy individuals who donated bone marrow served as the donors. Study results and caveats: In the analysis, some V segments, TRBV6-2 and TRBV6-3 included, were excluded as indistinguishable. It was about 150 TCR beta chains that were listed as cytomegalovirus-associated.

The specimen was PBMCs. The TCR sequence derives from a woman between 45 and 60 years old in good health and CMV-seronegative. The J gene is TRBJ2-7, the V gene TRBV28; 7 bases align to TRBD1. CDR3 residues: CASKGAGISYEQYF. In DNA, the CDR3 is TGTGCCAGCAAGGGGGCAGGGATCTCCTACGAGCAGTACTTC.